This T cell receptor (beta chain) was found in a study of T cell responses to AZD1222 COVID-19 vaccine. Measured with immunoSEQ multiplex PCR; TCRdb has only the in-frame clones, and not every one. The sample carries about 150,000 clones, about 89% recorded once. V lost 3 bases and J lost 1, with 6 bases in between. CDR1 is MNHEY and CDR2 is SMNVEV in the germline V gene (reference sequence). The CDR3 covers 14 residues. This clone showed up just once. The specimen was peripheral blood, collected 28 days after the second AZD1222 dose. This sequence joins TRBV27 and TRBJ2-2; D could derive from TRBD1 or TRBD2 (5 bases each). This clonotype was obtained from an adult who received the AZD1222 COVID-19 vaccine. CDR3 in amino acids: CASSLGVNTGELFF. The CDR3 coding sequence is TGTGCCAGCAGTTTGGGGGTGAACACCGGGGAGCTGTTTTTT.